This T cell receptor beta chain was observed in a study of human T cells and chemical hapten exposure. Attachment of unique molecular identifiers to individual cDNA molecules was performed in the library. From the RACE reads, TCRdb called clonotypes with MiXCR, one entry per CDR3 protein. This table holds 250,000 to 300,000 distinct CDR3 sequences, around 7.3% found once. As for time point: pre-sensitization, week 0. This sample's treatment: therapeutic diphenylcyclopropenone sensitization with weekly scalp DPC. The length of the CDR3 is 14 residues. Germline V gene lookup returns CDR1 ENHRY and CDR2 SYGVKD. With 10 bases clipped from V and 5 bases from J, the junction kept 13 bases outside the gene matches.

This sample comprised whole blood, obtained in connection with sensitization to the hapten diphenylcyclopropenone (DPC). V and J are TRBV10-3 and TRBJ1-2, with 7 bases identical to TRBD1. The clonotype originates from a man younger than 35 with alopecia areata. Some clones in this sample may be carry-over from other donors' samples. DNA of the CDR3: TGTGCCACAGACAGGGAGGACACAGAATATGGCTACACCTTC. Amino acid sequence: CATDREDTEYGYTF.